One sample yielded the 18 T cell receptor beta chains listed below, sequenced in a study of cytomegalovirus exposure and HLA in healthy donors. PCR involved 60 Vbeta and 13 Jbeta primers. Generated by immunoSEQ multiplex PCR, the TCRdb table keeps only in-frame clones and is missing some. The sample lists about 150,000 clones; over 60% were seen once. Sequenced input: PBMCs. The source is a woman aged 25-40 years in good health and CMV-seronegative.

The chain is built from TRBV6-5 and TRBJ2-2; maybe TRBD1 (5 bases). V lost 2 bases, J lost 4 bases, and 8 bases lay in between. CDR1 and CDR2 (germline): MNHEY, SVGAGI. This CDR3 region has 14 residues. CDR3 protein: CASSYRGRTGELFF. For the CDR3, the DNA is TGTGCCAGCAGTTACAGGGGCCGCACCGGGGAGCTGTTTTTT.

The chain couples TRBV7-2 to TRBJ1-5, with 7 bases matching TRBD1. There are 15 residues in the CDR3. Germline loops: CDR1 SGHTA, CDR2 FQGNSA. Trimming took 1 base from V and 6 from J; bases not matched to a gene: 6. The DNA of the CDR3 is TGTGCCAGCAGCTTAGTATGGGCAGGGGGTCAGCCCCAGCATTTT. Translation gives CASSLVWAGGQPQHF.

The V gene is TRBV9, the J gene TRBJ1-3, with D maybe TRBD1 (6 bases). The germline V gene encodes CDR1 SGDLS and CDR2 YYNGEE. CDR3 length: 14 residues. Between the trimmed V and J ends, which lost 4 bases and 0 bases, there was a span of 8 bases. The CDR3 region has the DNA TGTGCCAGCAGCCGGACAGTCTCTGGAAACACCATATATTTT. Protein sequence: CASSRTVSGNTIYF. The variable domain in full, with the rest retrieved from reference TRBV9 and TRBJ1-3, is DSGVTQTPKHLITATGQRVTLRCSPRSGDLSVYWYQQSLDQGLQFLIQYYNGEERAKGNILERFSAQQFPDLHSELNLSSLELGDSALYFCASSRTVSGNTIYFGEGSWLTVV.

The rearrangement joins TRBV2 to TRBJ1-6; 7 nucleotides agree with TRBD1. Germline V lookup: CDR1 SNHLY, CDR2 FYNNEI. Trimming removed 6 bases from V and 6 bases from J; junction bases left unmatched: 5. This CDR3 comprises 14 residues. CDR3 in DNA: TGTGCCAGCAGAGTCGGGACAGTTAATTCACCCCTCCACTTT. Translation gives CASRVGTVNSPLHF. The full variable domain, its missing parts supplied by reference TRBV2 and TRBJ1-6, is EPEVTQTPSHQVTQMGQEVILRCVPISNHLYFYWYRQILGQKVEFLVSFYNNEISEKSEIFDDQFSVERPDGSNFTLKIRSTKLEDSAMYFCASRVGTVNSPLHFGNGTRLTVT.

The V call is TRBV7-2, the J call TRBJ1-5, with unresolved D. CDR3 length equals 15 residues. The V and J ends lost 5 bases and 2 bases respectively, with 13 bases between them. CDR1 is SGHTA, CDR2 FQGNSA, per germline. DNA of the CDR3: TGTGCCAGCAGCCCCCAGGAGGGTGGCAATCAGCCCCAGCATTTT. This gives the protein CASSPQEGGNQPQHF.

This clone was seen a few times. V gene TRBV14 combines with J gene TRBJ2-7; 14 bases map to TRBD2. The V and J ends lost 2 bases and 6 bases, in that order; junction bases with no gene match: 6. The CDR3 contains 16 residues. In germline, CDR1 is SGHDN, CDR2 FVKESK. As DNA, the CDR3 is TGTGCCAGCAGCCAAAGAACCGGGACTAGCGGGGGCGAGCAGTACTTC. It translates to CASSQRTGTSGGEQYF.

In this sample, this clone turned up a few times. The J gene is TRBJ1-2, the V gene TRBV6-1; D gene uncertain. The CDR3 extends over 13 amino acids. Germline lookup yields CDR1 MNHNS and CDR2 SASEGT. Trimming removed 1 base at V and 4 bases at J, with 7 bases between. The CDR3 reads CASSEGGLYGYTF. DNA of the CDR3: TGTGCCAGCAGTGAAGGCGGACTCTATGGCTACACCTTC.

V gene TRBV6-5 combines with J gene TRBJ2-1, with 8 nucleotides matching TRBD2. From germline, CDR1 is MNHEY and CDR2 SVGAGI. This CDR3 has 15 amino acids. The trim removed 7 bases at V and 2 bases at J, leaving 7 bases unmatched. CDR3 in DNA: TGTGCCAGCACCGTTAGCGGGGCCACCTACAATGAGCAGTTCTTC. Protein sequence: CASTVSGATYNEQFF.

V and J are TRBV9 and TRBJ2-5, with 7 positions matching TRBD1. V trimming: 4 bases; J trimming: 4 bases; junction bases outside the gene matches: 7. Germline CDR1 is SGDLS and CDR2 is YYNGEE. This CDR3 has 14 amino acids. CDR3 sequence: CASSPGQVGETQYF. CDR3 bases: TGTGCCAGCAGCCCCGGACAGGTAGGAGAGACCCAGTACTTC.

The rearrangement joins TRBV7-9 to TRBJ1-2; no clear D gene. The CDR3 covers 11 residues. V shed 6 bases and J shed 8 bases, with 10 bases lying between them. The germline V gene has CDR1 SEHNR and CDR2 FQNEAQ (reference sequence). The chain's CDR3 is CASSSSQGYTF. The CDR3 DNA sequence: TGTGCCAGCAGTTCCTCTCAGGGCTACACCTTC.

The chain couples TRBV5-5 to TRBJ1-5; maybe TRBD1 (6 bases). V lost 5 bases and J lost 2, with 23 bases in between. This CDR3 has 18 amino acids. Germline V gene sequence: CDR1 SGHKS, CDR2 YYEKEE (reference sequence). CDR3 loop: CASRLTGTPGAGNQPQHF. The CDR3 region has the DNA TGTGCCAGCAGACTAACAGGGACCCCCGGTGCGGGCAATCAGCCCCAGCATTTT.

This clone was detected only once. V gene TRBV5-6 combines with J gene TRBJ2-4, with TRBD2 as a possible D gene (5 bases). Deletions cut 0 bases from V and 2 bases from J, with 6 bases between. CDR1 and CDR2 from the germline V gene are SGHDT and YYEEEE. The CDR3 consists of 14 residues. The CDR3 is CASSLGGSKNIQYF. CDR3 nucleotides: TGTGCCAGCAGCTTGGGCGGGTCCAAAAACATTCAGTACTTC.

The chain joins TRBV28 to TRBJ1-6; 7 bases are a match to TRBD1. This CDR3 spans 16 amino acids. V gave up 7 bases and J gave up 7 bases; unmatched junction bases: 13. Germline lookup yields CDR1 MDHEN and CDR2 SYDVKM. CDR3 DNA sequence: TGTGCCAGCACCCCTTTCGAGGGACAGCGGAATTCACCCCTCCACTTT. It specifies CASTPFEGQRNSPLHF.

This rearrangement joins TRBV19 to TRBJ2-3; tentative D call: TRBD2 (6 bases). Trimming cost V 3 bases and J 0 bases, with 16 bases left between them. The CDR3 consists of 17 residues. CDR1 is LNHDA and CDR2 is SQIVND in the germline V gene (reference sequence). The CDR3 is CASSIYRDWTSTDTQYF. The DNA for the CDR3 is TGTGCCAGTAGTATTTATCGGGACTGGACTAGCACAGATACGCAGTATTTT. Drawing the rest from reference TRBV19 and TRBJ2-3, the complete variable domain is DGGITQSPKYLFRKEGQNVTLSCEQNLNHDAMYWYRQDPGQGLRLIYYSQIVNDFQKGDIAEGYSVSREKKESFPLTVTSAQKNPTAFYLCASSIYRDWTSTDTQYFGPGTRLTVL.

This chain joins TRBV7-9 and TRBJ1-2, with 7 bases that match TRBD1. CDR1 is SEHNR, CDR2 FQNEAQ, per germline (reference sequence). J was trimmed by 6 bases and V by 2 bases; bases with no gene match: 6. The CDR3 has 14 amino acids. CDR3 sequence reads: CASSLSRDSNGYTF. In DNA, the CDR3 is TGTGCCAGCAGCTTATCCCGGGACAGTAATGGCTACACCTTC.

The chain combines TRBV30 with TRBJ2-7; TRBD1 is a possible D gene (6 bases). The germline CDR1 and CDR2 sequences are GTSNPN and SVGIG (reference sequence). Trimming took off 3 bases at V and 1 base at J, with 16 bases between the two ends. CDR3 size: 15 residues. For the CDR3, the DNA is TGTGCCTGGAGCGACCCACCGGGACAATCCTACGAGCAGTACTTC. Amino acid sequence: CAWSDPPGQSYEQYF.

The rearrangement joins TRBV13 to TRBJ2-5, with 11 positions matching TRBD1. The V gene's germline CDR1 is PRHDT and CDR2 FYEKMQ (reference sequence). CDR3 length: 15 amino acids. The V and J ends lost 2 bases and 5 bases, in that order; junction bases with no gene match: 4. The DNA for the CDR3 is TGTGCCAGCAGCTTAACGGGACAGGGGGATGAGACCCAGTACTTC. Protein sequence: CASSLTGQGDETQYF.

The chain is built from TRBV6-1 and TRBJ1-1; the D is unclear. The CDR3 runs 11 residues. Trimming cost V 6 bases and J 7 bases, with 9 bases left between them. CDR1 is MNHNS and CDR2 is SASEGT in the germline V gene. The CDR3 DNA reads TGTGCCAGCAGCGCTAGAGATGAAGCTTTCTTT. It encodes CASSARDEAFF.